The entry that follows covers one T cell receptor beta chain sequence. Its target is unknown. Cultured CD4+ T cell DNA was sequenced using the Oncomine TCR Beta short-read assay. One entry per CDR3 protein, called by TCRdb with MiXCR from the PCR reads. The sample contains 13,000 or so distinct CDR3 sequences, nearly 45% of which appear only once. This specimen comes from a study of vaccination and CD4 T cells after COVID-19. CDR1 and CDR2 from the germline V gene are DFQATT and SNEGSKA (reference sequence). The CDR3 is 13 amino acids. V lost 6 bases, J lost 4 bases, and 2 bases stayed unmatched. This sample's treatment: roughly 10-day PBMC culture with coronavirus spike peptide pools or control peptides (ViraFEST assay).

The material was CD4+ T cells from blood, cultured in vitro, obtained after SARS-CoV-2 vaccination. This receptor was taken from a human donor who had recovered from COVID-19. The rearrangement joins TRBV20-1 to TRBJ1-5; 11 bases align to TRBD1. CDR3 in amino acids: CSAGTGGNQPQHF. The DNA for the CDR3 is TGCAGTGCGGGGACAGGGGGGAATCAGCCCCAGCATTTT.